Listed here is a single T cell receptor beta chain. Its cognate antigen has yet to be identified. No qualities accompany the bases; no much larger clone lies one base away. V and J are trimmed by 0 bases and 1 base, and the gene matches miss 8 bases of the junction. CDR1 and CDR2, looked up from the germline V gene, are MGHRA and YSYEKL. From the cysteine up to the phenylalanine, the CDR3 has a length of 18 residues. Of all the DNA, just the CDR3 is kept, 54 bases in frame from base 1. A second Seattle source provided samples from volunteer blood donors who had recovered from COVID-19. The collaborating institutions used their own protocols to collect whole blood in K2EDTA tubes. For TCRbeta analysis, collaborators shipped samples as frozen whole blood, isolated PBMCs, or DNA extracted from either of those sample types. This sample is part of a study of blood T cell repertoires in COVID-19 (TCRdb year 2020). A note on the overall study: Collaborator samples came from the United States, Italy and Spain and covered acute and convalescent phases of COVID-19. Where available, HLA class I and class II types were taken from metadata supplied by the sample provider and were not determined by assay-based typing. The sample metadata nearly always contained a de-identified subject ID, COVID-19 status, age in years and sex. Samples were obtained from the ongoing ImmuneRACE study (first 160 participants) and from 950 to 1,500 subjects provided by 6 global collaborators. The repertoires were released in a freely available public database intended as a resource for research on the immune response to SARS-CoV-2. The dataset comprised deeply sampled blood TCRbeta repertoires from subjects exposed to, actively infected with, or recovered from COVID-19. The prospective study material was composed of cDNA or gDNA derived from T cells, B-cell-depleted T cells, or PBMCs. Study-wide conclusions, independent of this receptor: How much clinical and demographic metadata was included differed by source and by participant, and the metadata was provided uncurated.

The immunoSEQ Assay, a bias-controlled multiplex PCR, was used to amplify TCRbeta CDR3 regions from genomic DNA. As for the original processing: The number of nucleated cells in each sample was estimated from the amplification of reference gene primers within the assay. To quantify the absolute abundance of each unique TCRbeta CDR3 rearrangement, sequence reads were collapsed and filtered. For each sample, productive Simpson clonality was calculated as the square root of Simpson's diversity index over productive rearrangements. TCRdb took over this immuneACCESS table, retaining in-frame rearrangements with V and J assigned. Such tables are incomplete; in checked studies, under half of the missing clones stem from an unresolved V gene, and the remainder is unexplained. V and J calls and clone size come straight from that table; D and trimming were deduced from the DNA. The sample table records under 250,000 clones; roughly 90% of these occur just once. The ten biggest clones cover about 6.5% of the sample.

Sequenced: peripheral blood. This sequence uses TRBV4-1 and TRBJ1-2; TRBD1 lines up with 10 middle nucleotides. This receptor was identified in a man in his 60s who had recovered from COVID-19. The CDR3 protein is CASSQEGGQGYNNYGYTF. In nucleotide form, the sequence is TGCGCCAGCAGCCAAGAGGGGGGACAGGGGTACAATAACTATGGCTACACCTTC.